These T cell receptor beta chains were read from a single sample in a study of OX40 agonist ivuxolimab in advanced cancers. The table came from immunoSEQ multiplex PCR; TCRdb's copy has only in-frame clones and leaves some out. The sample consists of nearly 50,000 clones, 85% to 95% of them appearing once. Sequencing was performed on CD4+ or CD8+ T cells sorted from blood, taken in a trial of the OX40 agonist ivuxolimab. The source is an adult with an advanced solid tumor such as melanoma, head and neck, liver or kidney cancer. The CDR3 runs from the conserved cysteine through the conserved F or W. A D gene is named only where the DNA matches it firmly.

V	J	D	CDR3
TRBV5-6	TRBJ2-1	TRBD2	CASSGAPLSGRGGRNEQFF
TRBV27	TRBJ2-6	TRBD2	CASKGRVSAPGANVLTF
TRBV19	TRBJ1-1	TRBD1	CASSTYRGGEAFF
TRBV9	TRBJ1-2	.	CASSVDGGPYGYTF
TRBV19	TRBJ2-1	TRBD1	CASSIATGNNEQFF
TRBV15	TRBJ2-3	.	CATSRETPRGPTQYF
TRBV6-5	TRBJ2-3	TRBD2	CASSYDSGGFTDTQYF
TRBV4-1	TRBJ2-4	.	CASSPLESKNIQYF
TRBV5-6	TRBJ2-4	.	CASSSGLAKNIQYF
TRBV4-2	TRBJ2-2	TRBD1	CASSQEAGGTGELFF
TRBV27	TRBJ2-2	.	CASSFVGAGELFF
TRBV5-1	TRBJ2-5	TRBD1	CASSLGQGKETQYF
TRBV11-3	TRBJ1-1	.	CASSRGGTEAFF
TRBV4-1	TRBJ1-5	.	CASSPSPGNRPQHF
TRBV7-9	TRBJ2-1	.	CASSLAGPGGQAYNEQFF
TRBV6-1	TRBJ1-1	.	CASSELGRDEAFF
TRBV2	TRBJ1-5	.	CASEGHEQSSNQPQHF
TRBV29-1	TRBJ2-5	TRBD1	CSVAPGGQETQYF
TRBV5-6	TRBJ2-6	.	CASSLGAGANVLTF
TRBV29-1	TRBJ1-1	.	CSVRAPNTEAFF